A single sample is the source of the 7 T cell receptor beta chains below, sequenced in a study of blood T cell repertoires in COVID-19. TCRdb's table, derived via immunoSEQ multiplex PCR, lists solely in-frame clones and lacks some. Of roughly 180,000 clones listed, 80% to 85% are singletons. Material: peripheral blood. All receptors come from a woman aged 30 to 39 with acute or convalescent COVID-19.

This clone was picked up a small number of times. The V gene is TRBV11-1, the J gene TRBJ2-1, with 10 nucleotides matching TRBD2. The CDR3 has 16 residues. Per the germline V gene, CDR1 is SGHAT and CDR2 is FQDESV (reference sequence). Trimming at V came to 0 bases and at J to 7 bases, leaving 6 bases not matched to a gene. The CDR3 protein is CASSLAPSGGQNEQFF. The CDR3 nucleotides read TGTGCCAGCAGCTTAGCTCCTAGCGGGGGCCAAAATGAGCAGTTCTTC.

The CDR3 DNA is TGTGCCAGCAGATTACAGGGGGCGAACACCGGGGAGCTGTTTTTT. Encoded protein: CASRLQGANTGELFF. J is TRBJ2-2 and V is TRBV6-6; 8 nucleotides align to TRBD1. This CDR3 is 15 amino acids long. CDR1 is MNHNY and CDR2 is SVGAGI in the germline V gene (reference sequence). The trim removed 6 bases at V and 0 bases at J, leaving 3 bases unmatched.

This clone has a single count. The chain links TRBV5-6 to TRBJ1-2, with D maybe TRBD1 (5 bases). Trimming took off 0 bases at V and 4 bases at J, with 13 bases between the two ends. This CDR3 region has 15 residues. Germline CDR1 and CDR2: SGHDT and YYEEEE. CDR3 loop: CASSLEARVTYGYTF. The DNA of the CDR3 is TGTGCCAGCAGCTTGGAGGCCAGGGTGACCTATGGCTACACCTTC. The full variable domain, with the rest looked up from reference TRBV5-6 and TRBJ1-2, is DAGVTQSPTHLIKTRGQQVTLRCSPKSGHDTVSWYQQALGQGPQFIFQYYEEEERQRGNFPDRFSGHQFPNYSSELNVNALLLGDSALYLCASSLEARVTYGYTFGSGTRLTVV.

The genes are TRBV5-6 and TRBJ1-4, with D uncertain. CDR1 and CDR2 from the germline V gene are SGHDT and YYEEEE. The CDR3 is made up of 16 amino acids. The ends were cut back, 0 bases at V and 7 bases at J, with 16 bases in the middle. The CDR3, as DNA: TGTGCCAGCAGCTTGGGAACGCCGGGTCCGGTTGAAAAACTGTTTTTT. It is translated as CASSLGTPGPVEKLFF. The full variable domain, rest sourced from reference TRBV5-6 and TRBJ1-4, is DAGVTQSPTHLIKTRGQQVTLRCSPKSGHDTVSWYQQALGQGPQFIFQYYEEEERQRGNFPDRFSGHQFPNYSSELNVNALLLGDSALYLCASSLGTPGPVEKLFFGSGTQLSVL.

V and J are TRBV5-1 and TRBJ2-5; 11 bases are a match to TRBD1. The J segment lost 5 bases and the V segment lost 4 bases, leaving 7 bases of the junction unmatched. Germline-derived CDR1 and CDR2 are SGHRS and YFSETQ. The CDR3 totals 15 residues. This chain's CDR3 is CASSPRTGGWETQYF. For the CDR3, the DNA is TGCGCCAGCAGCCCGAGGACAGGGGGCTGGGAGACCCAGTACTTC.

V usage is TRBV7-2 and J usage is TRBJ1-1; D possibly corresponds to TRBD1 (5 bases). V was shortened by 5 bases and J by 7 bases, with 11 bases between the two germline ends. This CDR3 spans 12 amino acids. Germline loops: CDR1 SGHTA, CDR2 FQGNSA. DNA for the CDR3: TGTGCCAGCAGCCAGGGTACATTTGAAGCTTTCTTT. It is translated as CASSQGTFEAFF.

As regards this clone: Other DNA sequences of this sample code for an identical CDR3. The chain carries TRBV10-3 and TRBJ1-5; D is perhaps TRBD1 (6 bases). The CDR3 loop spans 15 amino acids. Germline V gene data show CDR1 as ENHRY and CDR2 as SYGVKD. Trimming took 0 bases from V and 1 from J, leaving 7 bases between them. CDR3: CAISESTGSNQPQHF. CDR3 DNA: TGTGCCATCAGTGAGTCGACAGGAAGCAATCAGCCCCAGCATTTT.